The 26 T cell receptor beta chains listed next were all sequenced from one sample in a study of T cell responses to AZD1222 COVID-19 vaccine. TCRdb keeps only in-frame clones here, not all; method: immunoSEQ multiplex PCR. The data contain about 200,000 clones, approximately 92% of them singletons. Source: peripheral blood, taken on day 0 of AZD1222 vaccination. All receptors come from an adult in good health.

The chain couples TRBV29-1 to TRBJ2-4; either TRBD1 or TRBD2 may fit D (5 bases each). The V end lost 8 bases, the J end lost 2 bases, and 10 bases lay between the germline ends. Germline V gives CDR1 SQVTM, CDR2 ANQGSEA. This CDR3 comprises 12 residues. The CDR3 DNA follows: TGCAGCCCGGGACGGACCAAAAACATTCAGTACTTC. Encoded protein: CSPGRTKNIQYF.

The chain joins TRBV11-1 to TRBJ1-5; 8 nucleotides match TRBD1. Unmatched junction bases numbered 7, after V lost 5 bases and J lost 7 bases. Germline CDR1 is SGHAT and CDR2 is FQDESV (reference sequence). The CDR3 runs 14 residues. The CDR3 DNA reads TGTGCCAGCAGCCCTGGGACAGGAAGACAGCCCCAGCATTTT. Encoded protein: CASSPGTGRQPQHF. Full variable domain (outside the CDR3, taken from reference TRBV11-1 and TRBJ1-5): EAEVAQSPRYKITEKSQAVAFWCDPISGHATLYWYRQILGQGPELLVQFQDESVVDDSQLPKDRFSAERLKGVDSTLKIQPAELGDSAMYLCASSPGTGRQPQHFGDGTRLSIL.

The rearrangement uses TRBV10-3 and TRBJ2-3; D not certain. The V end lost 0 bases, the J end lost 3 bases, and 10 bases lay between the germline ends. The V gene's germline CDR1 is ENHRY and CDR2 SYGVKD. The CDR3 spans 15 residues. The CDR3 spells CAISESISSTDTQYF. DNA for the CDR3: TGTGCCATCAGTGAGTCGATCTCTAGTACAGATACGCAGTATTTT.

This rearrangement joins TRBV11-1 to TRBJ1-6; the D is unclear. V shed 2 bases and J shed 5 bases, with 13 bases lying between them. CDR1 and CDR2 (germline): SGHAT, FQDESV (reference sequence). This CDR3 has 16 amino acids. In nucleotides, the CDR3 is TGTGCCAGCAGCTTACGGCGGCGGAACAATAATTCACCCCTCCACTTT. Translated: CASSLRRRNNNSPLHF.

The V and J genes are TRBV6-5 and TRBJ1-4, with 8 bases fitting TRBD1. CDR1 and CDR2 from the germline V gene are MNHEY and SVGAGI. The CDR3 contains 14 residues. Trimming cost V 6 bases and J 7 bases; bases outside gene matches: 7. Here the CDR3 reads CASRPGGAGEKLFF. The CDR3 region has the DNA TGTGCCAGCAGGCCAGGGGGCGCGGGTGAAAAACTGTTTTTT.

This rearrangement joins TRBV5-6 to TRBJ2-6; no firm D call. Trimming cost V 2 bases and J 0 bases, with 9 bases left between them. CDR3 length: 16 amino acids. Germline V gene sequence: CDR1 SGHDT, CDR2 YYEEEE. CDR3 region: CASSFPVNSGANVLTF. The CDR3 nucleotides read TGTGCCAGCAGCTTCCCAGTGAACTCTGGGGCCAACGTCCTGACTTTC.

The rearrangement uses TRBV27 and TRBJ1-2; no definite D call. V was clipped by 5 bases and J by 7 bases, with 14 bases between them. Germline CDR1 and CDR2: MNHEY and SMNVEV (reference sequence). The CDR3 has 13 residues. The CDR3 nucleotides read TGTGCCAGCAGTCCCTGGGTGGGGAGTGGCTACACCTTC. Residues: CASSPWVGSGYTF.

This clone was detected only once. The chain employs TRBV3-1 (or the pseudogene TRBV3-2) and TRBJ1-5; no reliable D call. The length of the CDR3 is 12 residues. CDR1 is LGHDT and CDR2 is YNNKEL in the germline V gene (reference sequence). V lost 1 base to trimming and J lost 2 bases, with 0 bases between them. CDR3 protein: CASSQGNQPQHF. The CDR3 nucleotides are TGTGCCAGCAGCCAAGGCAATCAGCCCCAGCATTTT.

The chain carries TRBV3-1 (or the pseudogene TRBV3-2) and TRBJ1-6; 9 bases fit TRBD1. Trimming cost V 4 bases and J 6 bases; bases outside gene matches: 7. This CDR3 has 16 residues. Germline loops: CDR1 LGHDT, CDR2 YNNKEL (reference sequence). The CDR3 DNA follows: TGTGCCAGCAGCCCTTCCGGGACAGGGTTTAATTCACCCCTCCACTTT. Translating gives CASSPSGTGFNSPLHF.

This clone turned up a few times. The J gene is TRBJ1-3, the V gene TRBV7-9, with no clear D. The CDR3 has 15 residues. V lost 3 bases to trimming and J lost 2 bases, with 11 bases between them. Germline lookup yields CDR1 SEHNR and CDR2 FQNEAQ (reference sequence). CDR3 coding DNA: TGTGCCAGCAGCTTCTCGAGGCACCCTGGAAACACCATATATTTT. It translates to CASSFSRHPGNTIYF.

The gene calls are TRBV9 and TRBJ1-1; no definite D call. CDR1 SGDLS and CDR2 YYNGEE come from the germline V gene. The CDR3 consists of 15 residues. Trimming stripped 4 bases from V and 1 base from J, with 14 bases between. The CDR3 region is CASSPPETSNTEAFF. DNA for the CDR3: TGTGCCAGCAGCCCTCCTGAGACATCGAACACTGAAGCTTTCTTT.

The V and J genes are TRBV11-3 and TRBJ2-2; the match to TRBD2 covers 8 bases. The CDR3 is 16 amino acids. J gave up 0 bases and V 1 base, and 1 base lay outside the gene matches. CDR1 and CDR2 from the germline V gene are SGHNT and YENEEA. The CDR3: CASSLGGGPNTGELFF. The CDR3 DNA sequence: TGTGCCAGCAGCTTAGGCGGGGGGCCGAACACCGGGGAGCTGTTTTTT.

The rearrangement links TRBV10-3 to TRBJ1-4; D call uncertain. There are 15 residues in the CDR3. V was trimmed by 1 base and J by 0 bases, leaving 6 bases between them. Germline CDR1 and CDR2: ENHRY and SYGVKD. As DNA, the CDR3 is TGTGCCATCAGTGAGTTAAGGGCAACTAATGAAAAACTGTTTTTT. Translation: CAISELRATNEKLFF.

The gene calls are TRBV27 and TRBJ1-2, with D perhaps matching TRBD1 (6 bases). This CDR3 spans 15 amino acids. The V and J ends lost 6 bases and 5 bases respectively, with 19 bases between them. In germline, CDR1 is MNHEY, CDR2 SMNVEV (reference sequence). CDR3 residues: CASRFNPGVEYGYTF. The DNA of the CDR3 is TGTGCCAGCAGATTTAATCCAGGGGTCGAATATGGCTACACCTTC.

This rearrangement joins TRBV2 to TRBJ2-5; D not certain. The CDR3 sequence is 14 residues long. In germline, CDR1 is SNHLY, CDR2 FYNNEI. With 3 bases removed from V and 1 base from J, the gap between germline ends came to 9 bases. The CDR3 region has the DNA TGTGCCAGCAGTGACCCAGACTCCCAAGAGACCCAGTACTTC. Amino acid sequence: CASSDPDSQETQYF.

This chain's CDR3 is CASSLGLNQPQHF. CDR3 in DNA: TGTGCCAGCAGTCTAGGTCTCAATCAGCCCCAGCATTTT. The chain recombines TRBV6-2 or TRBV6-3 with TRBJ1-5; D is unresolved. Germline V lookup: CDR1 MNHEY, CDR2 SVGEGT. The V and J ends lost 5 bases and 3 bases respectively, with 8 bases between them. The CDR3 is 13 residues long.

The chain is built from TRBV19 and TRBJ1-4; D gene unclear. There are 15 residues in the CDR3. The V end was cut by 7 bases, the J end by 4 bases, with 16 bases between. CDR1 is LNHDA, CDR2 SQIVND, per germline (reference sequence). Here the CDR3 reads CASKLSGRFNEKLFF. The DNA for the CDR3 is TGTGCCAGTAAATTAAGTGGGCGGTTTAATGAAAAACTGTTTTTT.

V usage is TRBV15 and J usage is TRBJ2-3, with 10 bases matching TRBD2. V shed 1 base and J 6 bases; nucleotides not matched to a gene: 7. Per germline, CDR1 LNHNV and CDR2 YYDKDF (reference sequence). The CDR3 has 16 amino acids. The CDR3 DNA sequence: TGTGCCACCAGCAGAGTAGCGGGGGGTCCCCGGGATACGCAGTATTTT. This codes for CATSRVAGGPRDTQYF.

This clone has only one observation. CDR3 in DNA: TGTGCCATCAGTGAGTCTTATGCACGGGACGAAGCTTTCTTT. Its protein is CAISESYARDEAFF. The rearrangement links TRBV10-3 to TRBJ1-1; D is perhaps TRBD1 (5 bases). This CDR3 is 14 amino acids long. With 0 bases removed from V and 8 bases from J, the gap between germline ends came to 13 bases. Looked up from germline, CDR1 is ENHRY and CDR2 is SYGVKD.

The rearrangement joins TRBV11-2 to TRBJ2-3; D is uncertain. The ends were cut back, 3 bases at V and 4 bases at J, with 8 bases in the middle. The V gene's germline CDR1 is SGHAT and CDR2 FQNNGV. The CDR3 runs 13 residues. The CDR3 nucleotides read TGTGCCAGCAGCTTTAGGTGGGCAGATACGCAGTATTTT. This translates into CASSFRWADTQYF.

The chain links TRBV12-3 or TRBV12-4 to TRBJ2-2; no reliable D call. V was shortened by 5 bases and J by 6 bases, with 10 bases between the two germline ends. This CDR3 spans 13 amino acids. The CDR3: CASSLKLPGELFF. The CDR3 DNA is TGTGCCAGCAGTCTCAAACTCCCCGGGGAGCTGTTTTTT.

This chain connects TRBV7-9 to TRBJ1-2; the match to TRBD1 covers 11 bases. Germline CDR1 and CDR2: SEHNR and FQNEAQ (reference sequence). V shed 4 bases, J shed 8 bases, and the junction held 6 bases outside the gene matches. This CDR3 is built from 14 residues. This CDR3 reads CASSSGQGAKGYTF. The CDR3 nucleotides are TGTGCCAGCAGCTCTGGACAGGGGGCGAAGGGCTACACCTTC.

This chain joins TRBV3-1 (or the pseudogene TRBV3-2) and TRBJ1-4; D is unresolved. CDR3 length: 13 residues. In germline, CDR1 is LGHDT, CDR2 YNNKEL (reference sequence). With 8 bases removed from V and 8 bases from J, the gap between germline ends came to 15 bases. The CDR3 sequence is CASSRAGNEKLFF. CDR3 nucleotides: TGTGCCAGCTCCCGAGCGGGCAACGAAAAACTGTTTTTT.

V usage is TRBV19 and J usage is TRBJ1-5, with D perhaps TRBD1 (6 bases). CDR1 LNHDA and CDR2 SQIVND come from the germline V gene (reference sequence). The CDR3 extends over 14 amino acids. The V end was cut by 1 base, the J end by 4 bases, with 8 bases between. This CDR3 is CASSIVRGNQPQHF. In nucleotides, the CDR3 is TGTGCCAGTAGTATAGTTAGGGGGAATCAGCCCCAGCATTTT.

In this sample, this clone turned up a few times. The chain recombines TRBV5-1 with TRBJ1-5; D might be TRBD1 (6 bases). Between the trimmed V and J ends, which lost 0 bases and 7 bases, there was a span of 8 bases. The germline CDR1 and CDR2 sequences are SGHRS and YFSETQ. The CDR3 length is 13 residues. CDR3 in amino acids: CASSLGGGQPQHF. The DNA of the CDR3 is TGCGCCAGCAGCTTGGGAGGGGGGCAGCCCCAGCATTTT.

DNA of the CDR3: TGCGCCAGCAGCGACCCCGGGACAGATATGAACACTGAAGCTTTCTTT. Its translation: CASSDPGTDMNTEAFF. This chain connects TRBV4-1 to TRBJ1-1; 7 bases line up with TRBD1. CDR3 length: 16 residues. CDR1 and CDR2 from the germline V gene are MGHRA and YSYEKL. Trimming cost V 5 bases and J 0 bases; bases outside gene matches: 9.